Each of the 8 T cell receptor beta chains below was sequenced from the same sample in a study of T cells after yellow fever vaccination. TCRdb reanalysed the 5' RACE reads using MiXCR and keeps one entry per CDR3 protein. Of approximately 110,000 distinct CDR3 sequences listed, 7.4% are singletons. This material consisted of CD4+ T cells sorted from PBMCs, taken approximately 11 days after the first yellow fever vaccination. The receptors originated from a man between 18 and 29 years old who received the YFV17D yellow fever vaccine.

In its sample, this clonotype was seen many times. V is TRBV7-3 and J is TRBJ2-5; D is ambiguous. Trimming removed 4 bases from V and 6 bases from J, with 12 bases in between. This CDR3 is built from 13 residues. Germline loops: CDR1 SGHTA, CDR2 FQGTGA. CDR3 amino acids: CASSSYLGKTQYF. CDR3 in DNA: TGTGCCAGCAGCTCCTATCTAGGAAAGACCCAGTACTTC.

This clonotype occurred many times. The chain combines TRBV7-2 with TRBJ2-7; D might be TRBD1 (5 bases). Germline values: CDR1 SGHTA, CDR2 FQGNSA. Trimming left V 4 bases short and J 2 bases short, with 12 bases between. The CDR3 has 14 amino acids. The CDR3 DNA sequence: TGTGCCAGCAGCTCATACAGGACCCCCTACGAGCAGTACTTC. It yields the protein CASSSYRTPYEQYF.

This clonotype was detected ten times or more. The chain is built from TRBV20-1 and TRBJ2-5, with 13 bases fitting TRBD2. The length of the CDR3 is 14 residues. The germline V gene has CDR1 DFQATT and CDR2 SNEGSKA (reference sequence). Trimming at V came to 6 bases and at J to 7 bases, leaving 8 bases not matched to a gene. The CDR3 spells CSAPLAGGPGTQYF. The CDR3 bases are TGCAGTGCCCCACTAGCGGGGGGGCCGGGGACCCAGTACTTC.

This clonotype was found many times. CDR3 DNA sequence: TGTGCCAGCAGCCTCTCCGGGACAGCTGGAAACACCATATATTTT. This gives the protein CASSLSGTAGNTIYF. The V gene is TRBV7-2, the J gene TRBJ1-3, with 7 bases fitting TRBD1. This CDR3 is 15 amino acids long. Germline V gene data show CDR1 as SGHTA and CDR2 as FQGNSA. V dropped 5 bases and J dropped 2; count of bases not matched to a gene: 6. The full variable domain, with the rest looked up from reference TRBV7-2 and TRBJ1-3, is GAGVSQSPSNKVTEKGKDVELRCDPISGHTALYWYRQSLGQGLEFLIYFQGNSAPDKSGLPSDRFSAERTGGSVSTLTIQRTQQEDSAVYLCASSLSGTAGNTIYFGEGSWLTVV.

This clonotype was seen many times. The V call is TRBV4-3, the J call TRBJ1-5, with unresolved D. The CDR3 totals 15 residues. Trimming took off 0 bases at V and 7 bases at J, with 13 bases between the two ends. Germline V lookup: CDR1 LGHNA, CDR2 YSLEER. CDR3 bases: TGCGCCAGCAGCCAAGACGTGGGTTCGGGGCAGCCCCAGCATTTT. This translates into CASSQDVGSGQPQHF.

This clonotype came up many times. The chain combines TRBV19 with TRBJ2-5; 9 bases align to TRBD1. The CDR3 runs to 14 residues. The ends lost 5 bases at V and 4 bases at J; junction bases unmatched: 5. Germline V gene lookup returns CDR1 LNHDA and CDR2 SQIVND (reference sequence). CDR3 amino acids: CASSSTGGTETQYF. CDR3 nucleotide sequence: TGTGCCAGTAGTTCGACAGGGGGGACAGAGACCCAGTACTTC.

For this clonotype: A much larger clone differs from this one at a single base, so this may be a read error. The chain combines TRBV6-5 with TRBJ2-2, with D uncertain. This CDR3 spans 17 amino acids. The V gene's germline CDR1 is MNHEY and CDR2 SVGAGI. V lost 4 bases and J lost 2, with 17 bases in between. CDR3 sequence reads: CASSSYYVRTNTGELFF. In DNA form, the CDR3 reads TGTGCCAGCAGTTCTTATTACGTCAGAACTAACACCGGGGAGCTGTTTTTT.

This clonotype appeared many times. DNA of the CDR3: TGTGCCACCAGCAGAGGTAGAGACGGGGAGCTGTTTTTT. It specifies CATSRGRDGELFF. The genes are TRBV15 and TRBJ2-2; D is ambiguous. Germline values: CDR1 LNHNV, CDR2 YYDKDF (reference sequence). The CDR3 runs to 13 residues. Deletions cut 1 base from V and 7 bases from J, with 7 bases between. The whole variable domain, remainder taken from reference TRBV15 and TRBJ2-2, is DAMVIQNPRYQVTQFGKPVTLSCSQTLNHNVMYWYQQKSSQAPKLLFHYYDKDFNNEADTPDNFQSRRPNTSFCFLDIRSPGLGDTAMYLCATSRGRDGELFFGEGSRLTVL.